This T cell receptor (beta chain) was obtained from a study of PD-1 blockade in classical Hodgkin lymphoma. Trimming removed 2 bases at V and 0 bases at J, with 22 bases between. This CDR3 region has 19 residues. Germline V gene data show CDR1 as SGHAT and CDR2 as FQNNGV. Regarding time point: newly diagnosed, previously untreated cHL patient sample. With magnetic negative selection, CD4+ T cells were purified from PBMCs that had been thawed. The repertoire was sequenced with immunoSEQ multiplex PCR; TCRdb's copy has only in-frame clones and lacks some. Of about 22,000 clones in the sample, roughly nine tenths are singletons; the top ten hold 0.2% to 0.3%. The table lists this clone with a count of one.

Sequenced sample: CD4+ T cells from blood. This receptor was taken from a human donor with classical Hodgkin lymphoma. The chain joins TRBV11-2 to TRBJ1-1; a possible D gene is TRBD1 (5 bases). The DNA for the CDR3 is TGTGCCAGCAGCTTAAATCCCCACAAAGGGGTTAAGGTGAACACTGAAGCTTTCTTT. Translating gives CASSLNPHKGVKVNTEAFF.